This is a list of T cell receptor beta chains from one sample in a study of identical twins' blood T cells. TCRdb re-called the 5' RACE reads through MiXCR, storing one row per CDR3 protein. The table has 400,000 or so distinct CDR3 sequences, under 30% seen once; the top ten hold roughly 5.5%. Sample: PBMCs. The receptors shown here come from a woman aged 18-49 years in good health. Both conserved end residues are part of each CDR3. A D gene is named only where the DNA matches it firmly. Some rows mark clone size as missing; the rest say once, few, many or name a class of expanded clone.

D | J | V | size | CDR3 | DNA
TRBD1 | TRBJ2-2 | TRBV10-3 | few | CAISGQETGELFF | TGTGCCATCAGCGGACAGGAAACCGGGGAGCTGTTTTTT
- | TRBJ1-1 | TRBV20-1 | few | CSAVRGGKAFF | TGCAGTGCTGTCCGTGGAGGTAAAGCTTTCTTT
TRBD2 | TRBJ2-3 | TRBV3-1 | - | CASSHLAGGDTQYF | TGTGCCAGCAGCCATCTAGCGGGAGGGGATACGCAGTATTTT
TRBD1 | TRBJ1-1 | TRBV20-1 | - | CSAKHRDRGGAFF | TGCAGTGCCAAACACCGGGACAGGGGGGGAGCTTTCTTT
- | TRBJ2-1 | TRBV18 | - | CASSPTAPGPQDEQFF | TGTGCCAGCTCACCAACAGCGCCAGGACCACAGGATGAGCAGTTCTTC
TRBD1 | TRBJ2-7 | TRBV20-1 | - | CSAPQGANDEQYF | TGCAGTGCTCCACAGGGGGCCAATGACGAGCAGTACTTC
- | TRBJ2-1 | TRBV12-3/TRBV12-4 | few | CASSLGGAEQFF | TGTGCCAGCAGTTTAGGGGGTGCGGAGCAGTTCTTC
- | TRBJ1-3 | TRBV27 | - | CASSLSRATGNTIYF | TGTGCCAGCAGTCTCTCAAGGGCGACTGGAAACACCATATATTTT
TRBD1 | TRBJ2-5 | TRBV11-2 | - | CASSFLLTGEETQYF | TGTGCCAGCAGCTTCCTTTTGACAGGGGAAGAGACCCAGTACTTC
TRBD2 | TRBJ2-1 | TRBV12-3/TRBV12-4 | - | CASKLTSGTYEQFF | TGTGCCAGCAAATTAACTAGCGGGACCTATGAGCAGTTCTTC
TRBD2 | TRBJ2-1 | TRBV6-6 | few | CASSYSRTSGALYNEQFF | TGTGCCAGCAGTTACTCGAGGACTAGCGGGGCCCTATACAATGAGCAGTTCTTC
- | TRBJ2-2 | TRBV29-1 | few | CSVETRINGELFF | TGCAGCGTTGAGACCAGGATCAACGGGGAGCTGTTTTTT
TRBD1 | TRBJ2-7 | TRBV10-3 | few | CATGTGTYEQYF | TGTGCCACCGGGACAGGGACCTACGAGCAGTACTTC
TRBD2 | TRBJ2-7 | TRBV30 | few | CAWTSGRFFEQYF | TGTGCCTGGACTAGCGGGAGATTTTTCGAGCAGTACTTC
- | TRBJ1-2 | TRBV20-1 | few | CSARDPAKGDYGYTF | TGCAGTGCTAGAGATCCGGCGAAGGGAGACTATGGCTACACCTTC
TRBD2 | TRBJ2-1 | TRBV19 | - | CASSIYGSGINERFF | TGTGCCAGTAGTATATACGGTAGCGGGATAAATGAGCGGTTCTTC
- | TRBJ1-2 | TRBV29-1 | few | CSVEDPSRDDYGYTF | TGCAGCGTTGAAGATCCTAGCCGAGATGACTATGGCTACACCTTC
- | TRBJ1-2 | TRBV29-1 | few | CSVTIRAGKIDYTF | TGCAGCGTTACGATCCGGGCAGGGAAAATTGACTACACCTTC
TRBD2 | TRBJ2-1 | TRBV2 | once | CARSGSTSGGANEQFF | TGTGCCAGAAGTGGCTCGACTAGCGGGGGGGCCAATGAGCAGTTCTTC
- | TRBJ1-2 | TRBV29-1 | - | CSVEGQNSNGYTF | TGCAGCGTTGAAGGACAAAATTCGAACGGCTACACCTTC
- | TRBJ2-2 | TRBV6-5 | - | CASSYSIVGGGELFF | TGTGCCAGCAGTTACTCGATTGTTGGGGGCGGGGAGCTGTTTTTT
- | TRBJ2-2 | TRBV18 | - | CASSERLTDTGELFF | TGTGCCAGCTCCGAACGCCTCACGGACACCGGGGAGCTGTTTTTT